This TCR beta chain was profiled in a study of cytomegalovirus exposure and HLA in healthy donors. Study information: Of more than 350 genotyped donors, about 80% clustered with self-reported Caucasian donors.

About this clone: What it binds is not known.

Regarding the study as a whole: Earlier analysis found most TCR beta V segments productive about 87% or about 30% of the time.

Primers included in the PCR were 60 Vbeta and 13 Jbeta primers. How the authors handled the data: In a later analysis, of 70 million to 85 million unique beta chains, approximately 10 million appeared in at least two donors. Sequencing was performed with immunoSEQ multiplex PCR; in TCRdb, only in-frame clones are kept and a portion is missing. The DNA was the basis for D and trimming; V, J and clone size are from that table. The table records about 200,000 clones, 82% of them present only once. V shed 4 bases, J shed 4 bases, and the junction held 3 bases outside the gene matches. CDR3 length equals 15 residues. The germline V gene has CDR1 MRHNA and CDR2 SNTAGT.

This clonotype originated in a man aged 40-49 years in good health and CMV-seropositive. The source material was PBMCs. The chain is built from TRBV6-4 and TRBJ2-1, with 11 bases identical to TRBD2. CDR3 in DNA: TGTGCCAGCAGTGTACTAGCGGGAGATTACAATGAGCAGTTCTTC. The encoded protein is CASSVLAGDYNEQFF.